This entry lists 7 T cell receptor beta chains sequenced from one sample in a study of blood T cell repertoires in COVID-19. The method was immunoSEQ multiplex PCR; TCRdb's version includes in-frame clones alone and lacks a portion of them. The sample lists some 98,000 clones; around 80% were seen once. Input material: peripheral blood. These receptor sequences come from a man between 70 and 80 years old with acute or convalescent COVID-19.

This clone was counted only a few times. J is TRBJ2-1 and V is TRBV3-1 (or the pseudogene TRBV3-2); no reliable D call. This CDR3 is 13 amino acids long. V was pared by 6 bases and J by 5 bases, with 11 bases between. Germline V gives CDR1 LGHDT, CDR2 YNNKEL (reference sequence). In nucleotides, the CDR3 is TGTGCCAGCAGGAGGTCGAGTAACAATGAGCAGTTCTTC. Translating it yields CASRRSSNNEQFF.

The V and J genes are TRBV10-2 and TRBJ2-1; 9 bases are a match to TRBD2. The germline V gene has CDR1 WSHSY and CDR2 SAAADI. V was pared by 6 bases and J by 2 bases, with 5 bases of the junction left unmatched. CDR3 length: 15 amino acids. The CDR3 loop is CASRISGGPYNEQFF. The DNA for the CDR3 is TGCGCCAGCAGGATTAGCGGGGGTCCCTACAATGAGCAGTTCTTC.

The chain employs TRBV24-1 and TRBJ2-1, with 9 bases identical to TRBD1. This CDR3 has 15 amino acids. Germline V CDR1 and CDR2: KGHDR, SFDVKD. Losses at the gene ends were 3 bases for V and 6 bases for J; bases not matched to a gene: 5. CDR3 region: CATSDPGQGGNEQFF. For the CDR3, the DNA is TGTGCCACCAGTGATCCGGGACAGGGCGGCAATGAGCAGTTCTTC.

J is TRBJ2-7 and V is TRBV2; the D is unclear. CDR3 length: 11 amino acids. The ends were cut back, 4 bases at V and 3 bases at J, with 4 bases in the middle. Germline-derived CDR1 and CDR2 are SNHLY and FYNNEI. CDR3 in DNA: TGTGCCAGCAGTGTTAACTACGAGCAGTACTTC. Translating it yields CASSVNYEQYF.

The rearrangement uses TRBV27 and TRBJ2-7; no definite D call. Trimming pared 6 bases from V and 4 bases from J, leaving 13 bases between. The CDR3 is made up of 13 amino acids. Germline loops: CDR1 MNHEY, CDR2 SMNVEV (reference sequence). The CDR3 nucleotides read TGTGCCAGCAGGGAGACCTCGACGTACGAGCAGTACTTC. This sequence encodes CASRETSTYEQYF.

The rearrangement joins TRBV19 to TRBJ1-6; D unclear. With 6 bases removed from V and 8 bases from J, the gap between germline ends came to 17 bases. Germline-derived CDR1 and CDR2 are LNHDA and SQIVND (reference sequence). The CDR3 contains 15 residues. The CDR3: CASSFTSRRDSPLHF. CDR3 nucleotide sequence: TGTGCCAGTAGCTTCACTTCCCGCCGGGATTCACCCCTCCACTTT.

The genes are TRBV5-6 and TRBJ1-2; the D gene is possibly TRBD1 (6 bases). The germline CDR1 and CDR2 sequences are SGHDT and YYEEEE. The CDR3 spans 15 residues. V lost 0 bases and J 8 bases, leaving 17 bases between the germline ends. The CDR3 loop is CASSLVGLKRGGYTF. The CDR3 DNA reads as TGTGCCAGCAGCTTGGTTGGCCTTAAGAGGGGGGGCTACACCTTC.